The 26 T cell receptor beta chains below come from one sample, sequenced in a study of blood T cells in healthy people across ages. Using a J-beta primer mix together with a sample-barcoded 5' primer, a second PCR was run for roughly 7 to 11 cycles. From the 5' RACE reads, TCRdb called clonotypes with MiXCR, one entry per CDR3 protein. The top ten hold 15% to 20% of the sample, which has around 870,000 distinct CDR3 sequences, roughly 26% seen once. Input material: blood. Receptors were obtained from a woman of 80 years or more in good health.

The rearrangement uses TRBV18 and TRBJ2-7; D possibly uses TRBD1 or TRBD2 (5 bases each). The V and J ends lost 1 base and 6 bases respectively, with 10 bases between them. The CDR3 runs to 13 residues. CDR1 and CDR2 from the germline V gene are KGHSH and LQKENI. CDR3 coding DNA: TGTGCCAGCTCACCACTGGCTGGGGGCGAGCAGTACTTC. It is translated as CASSPLAGGEQYF.

The chain recombines TRBV4-1 with TRBJ2-2; D assignment may be TRBD1 or TRBD2 (5 bases each). Germline CDR1 and CDR2: MGHRA and YSYEKL. This CDR3 is built from 16 residues. Trimming took off 1 base at V and 5 bases at J, with 14 bases between the two ends. The CDR3 is CASSQAPGRPTGELFF. CDR3 bases: TGCGCCAGCAGCCAAGCTCCGGGACGTCCGACCGGGGAGCTGTTTTTT.

The chain recombines TRBV6-1 with TRBJ2-7; 7 bases match TRBD1. The V and J ends lost 3 bases and 4 bases, in that order; junction bases with no gene match: 12. The germline V gene has CDR1 MNHNS and CDR2 SASEGT. This CDR3 is 16 amino acids long. CDR3 protein: CASSEPRQGSLYEQYF. CDR3 DNA sequence: TGTGCCAGCAGTGAGCCAAGACAGGGCTCACTTTACGAGCAGTACTTC.

At least ten counts were recorded for this clonotype. The chain uses TRBV2 and TRBJ2-3, with TRBD2 as a possible D gene (5 bases). CDR3 length equals 16 residues. Trimming left V 6 bases short and J 2 bases short, with 18 bases between. Germline V CDR1 and CDR2: SNHLY, FYNNEI. CDR3 sequence reads: CASRARLLNPTDTQYF. Here the CDR3 DNA reads TGTGCCAGCAGAGCTAGACTACTCAACCCCACAGATACGCAGTATTTT.

V gene TRBV20-1 combines with J gene TRBJ2-1; TRBD2 aligns across 7 bases. This CDR3 comprises 13 residues. Germline V gene sequence: CDR1 DFQATT, CDR2 SNEGSKA (reference sequence). J was trimmed by 10 bases and V by 6 bases; bases with no gene match: 12. The chain's CDR3 is CSAVGREGYEQFF. DNA for the CDR3: TGCAGTGCGGTAGGAAGGGAGGGGTACGAGCAGTTCTTC.

This clonotype was recorded a few times. The chain uses TRBV19 and TRBJ2-1; D is possibly TRBD1 (5 bases). CDR3 length: 15 amino acids. V was trimmed by 7 bases and J by 2 bases, leaving 15 bases between them. The germline gives CDR1 LNHDA, CDR2 SQIVND (reference sequence). The CDR3 loop is CASTMSHRPYNEQFF. Written as DNA, the CDR3 is TGTGCCAGTACAATGAGTCACAGGCCCTACAATGAGCAGTTCTTC. Looking up the rest from reference TRBV19 and TRBJ2-1 gives the full variable domain: DGGITQSPKYLFRKEGQNVTLSCEQNLNHDAMYWYRQDPGQGLRLIYYSQIVNDFQKGDIAEGYSVSREKKESFPLTVTSAQKNPTAFYLCASTMSHRPYNEQFFGPGTRLTVL.

A few counts support this clonotype. Given a much more abundant clone one base away, this may be a read error. This chain uses TRBV6-2 or TRBV6-3 with TRBJ2-1; D not certain. The J call may not be correct, given that the DNA end is closer to TRBJ2-7. Germline CDR1 and CDR2: MNHEY and SVGEGT. The CDR3 extends over 14 amino acids. CDR3 in DNA: TGTGCCAGCAGTTACTCTCGCCTTATCAATGAGCAGTACTTC. The encoded protein is CASSYSRLINEQYF.

Many counts were recorded for this clonotype. This may arise from a read error, as a much more abundant clone is one base away. This chain connects TRBV5-1 to TRBJ2-5; tentative D call: TRBD2 (6 bases). Germline values: CDR1 SGHRS, CDR2 YFSETQ. The CDR3 extends over 14 amino acids. Between the trimmed V and J ends, which lost 6 bases and 11 bases, there was a span of 23 bases. For the CDR3, the DNA is TGCGCCAGCACCCCAGACTCTATGGGGACTGAGCAGTACTTC. Its translation is CASTPDSMGTEQYF.

Regarding this clonotype: A read error is possible here, since a much larger clone lies one base away. This chain uses TRBV7-2 with TRBJ1-5, with TRBD1 as a possible D gene (6 bases). The CDR3 is 18 amino acids. Germline V gives CDR1 SGHTA, CDR2 FQGNSA. The V end lost 5 bases, the J end lost 9 bases, and 29 bases lay between the germline ends. The DNA for the CDR3 is TGTGCCAGCAGCCCAGTGGGGGCTGGGGGGGCTGGAGGTCGGCCCCAGCATTTT. Its protein product is CASSPVGAGGAGGRPQHF.

CDR3 nucleotide sequence: TGTGCCAGCAGTAAAGGGATCCATAGCAATCAGCCCCAGCATTTT. This gives the protein CASSKGIHSNQPQHF. The chain combines TRBV3-1 with TRBJ1-5; no reliable D call. V was cut by 6 bases and J by 0 bases, with 12 bases left in between. This CDR3 contains 15 residues. CDR1 is LGHDT, CDR2 YNNKEL, per germline (reference sequence).

This clonotype was detected many times. This rearrangement joins TRBV9 to TRBJ2-7; a weak D match, TRBD1 (6 bases). The germline CDR1 and CDR2 sequences are SGDLS and YYNGEE. The CDR3 loop spans 12 amino acids. V gave up 0 bases and J gave up 9 bases, with 10 bases separating them. The DNA of the CDR3 is TGTGCCAGCAGCGTAGAAGGGGGTCCGCAGTACTTC. Translated: CASSVEGGPQYF.

The table lists this clonotype with a few counts. V usage is TRBV11-2 and J usage is TRBJ2-4; 9 bases match TRBD1. V trimming: 5 bases; J trimming: 13 bases; junction bases outside the gene matches: 15. The CDR3 spans 15 residues. Germline lookup yields CDR1 SGHAT and CDR2 FQNNGV. The CDR3 reads CASSKTGQGLGEQYF. For the CDR3, the DNA is TGTGCCAGCAGCAAGACGGGACAGGGATTAGGAGAGCAGTACTTC.

This clonotype turned up a few times. The V and J genes are TRBV28 and TRBJ2-3, with D maybe TRBD2 (6 bases). Germline V gene lookup returns CDR1 MDHEN and CDR2 SYDVKM. V lost 4 bases and J 3 bases, leaving 11 bases between the germline ends. This CDR3 region has 14 residues. DNA for the CDR3: TGTGCCAGCAGTTCCGGGGGATTTACAGATACGCAGTATTTT. This gives the protein CASSSGGFTDTQYF.

The V gene is TRBV11-3, the J gene TRBJ2-4; D might be TRBD1 (6 bases). Trimming removed 3 bases at V and 7 bases at J, with 22 bases between. Germline CDR1 SGHNT, CDR2 YENEEA. The CDR3 sequence is 17 residues long. DNA for the CDR3: TGTGCCAGCAGCTTGAAGTCAAACAGGGTAGGGTCGAACATTCAGTACTTC. Translated, it gives CASSLKSNRVGSNIQYF.

This clonotype was found a few times. The rearrangement uses TRBV5-5 and TRBJ2-4; possibly TRBD2 for D (5 bases). Germline V CDR1 and CDR2: SGHKS, YYEKEE (reference sequence). V lost 3 bases and J 4 bases, leaving 11 bases between the germline ends. CDR3 size: 14 residues. This CDR3 reads CASSWVPGKNIQYF. The CDR3 nucleotides read TGTGCCAGCAGCTGGGTCCCGGGGAAAAACATTCAGTACTTC.

The chain couples TRBV28 to TRBJ2-7, with D perhaps matching TRBD1 (5 bases). In germline, CDR1 is MDHEN, CDR2 SYDVKM. The CDR3 length is 16 residues. Trimming took off 0 bases at V and 2 bases at J, with 14 bases between the two ends. The CDR3 is CASSLWSRQGPYEQYF. The CDR3 nucleotides are TGTGCCAGCAGTTTATGGTCCCGGCAGGGCCCCTACGAGCAGTACTTC.

This clonotype has just a few counts. The chain is built from TRBV30 and TRBJ1-2; 7 positions agree with TRBD1. The germline V gene has CDR1 GTSNPN and CDR2 SVGIG (reference sequence). Unmatched junction bases numbered 7, after V lost 0 bases and J lost 0 bases. This CDR3 is 16 amino acids long. This CDR3 is CAWSVTLDRSNYGYTF. Written as DNA, the CDR3 is TGTGCCTGGAGTGTAACGCTGGACAGGTCTAACTATGGCTACACCTTC.

Regarding this clonotype: A clone one base away is much larger, so this may be a read error. The chain recombines TRBV7-8 with TRBJ2-4; D perhaps matches TRBD2 (5 bases). The end of the DNA is better explained by TRBJ2-5, so the J call may be wrong. Germline V lookup: CDR1 SGHVS, CDR2 FQNEAQ. There are 14 residues in the CDR3. The CDR3, as DNA: TGTGCCAGCAGCCAGGAGGCATACCAAGAGACCCAGTACTTC. Translation gives CASSQEAYQETQYF.

This clonotype was seen a handful of times. Just one base apart from a much larger clone, this may be a read error. This chain links TRBV27 with TRBJ2-5; D ambiguous. Germline V lookup: CDR1 MNHEY, CDR2 SMNVEV (reference sequence). V was pared by 4 bases and J by 4 bases, with 10 bases between. CDR3 size: 13 residues. The DNA of the CDR3 is TGTGCCAGCAGTTCCCGGCGGTCAGAGACCCAGTACTTC. Its protein product is CASSSRRSETQYF.

The V gene is TRBV12-3 or TRBV12-4, the J gene TRBJ1-1, with 10 bases fitting TRBD1. The CDR3 has 15 residues. The ends lost 6 bases at V and 5 bases at J; junction bases unmatched: 9. Here the CDR3 reads CASSRGQGQGTEAFF. DNA for the CDR3: TGTGCCAGCAGCCGCGGACAGGGACAGGGGACTGAAGCTTTCTTT.

This clonotype was counted many times. The chain carries TRBV5-1 and TRBJ2-3, with D perhaps matching TRBD1 (5 bases). CDR3 size: 16 residues. Trimming stripped 4 bases from V and 1 base from J, with 16 bases between. Looked up from germline, CDR1 is SGHRS and CDR2 is YFSETQ. The CDR3: CASSLGQGRGTDTQYF. The CDR3 DNA reads as TGCGCCAGCAGCCTTGGGCAGGGAAGAGGCACAGATACGCAGTATTTT.

V gene TRBV6-1 combines with J gene TRBJ2-7, with TRBD2 matching 7 bases. CDR3 size: 17 residues. V dropped 1 base and J dropped 1; count of bases not matched to a gene: 10. CDR1 is MNHNS and CDR2 is SASEGT in the germline V gene. CDR3 in DNA: TGTGCCAGCAGTGAAGACGGCTCTCTAGCGGCTTCCTACGAGCAGTACTTC. It codes for CASSEDGSLAASYEQYF.

V gene TRBV19 combines with J gene TRBJ2-7; D is unclear. This CDR3 spans 15 amino acids. V lost 4 bases and J lost 7, with 20 bases in between. Germline CDR1 is LNHDA and CDR2 is SQIVND (reference sequence). The CDR3 nucleotides are TGTGCCAGTAGTACCTCTTTTTCAGGTTACAATGAGCAGTACTTC. This sequence encodes CASSTSFSGYNEQYF.

This chain joins TRBV20-1 and TRBJ2-3; 9 nucleotides align to TRBD2. CDR1 is DFQATT and CDR2 is SNEGSKA in the germline V gene (reference sequence). V was clipped by 8 bases and J by 5 bases; unmatched bases: 14. The CDR3 consists of 15 residues. The CDR3 loop is CSTARASGAIDTQYF. As DNA, the CDR3 is TGCAGTACTGCCCGGGCTAGCGGGGCGATAGATACGCAGTATTTT.

This clonotype has at least ten counts. V and J are TRBV20-1 and TRBJ2-5; 7 bases fit TRBD2. Germline V lookup: CDR1 DFQATT, CDR2 SNEGSKA (reference sequence). This CDR3 comprises 16 residues. V was clipped by 6 bases and J by 2 bases; unmatched bases: 15. The CDR3 sequence is CSAGRSGGGPQETQYF. The CDR3 DNA is TGCAGTGCGGGACGTTCTGGCGGGGGACCTCAAGAGACCCAGTACTTC.

The chain carries TRBV6-1 and TRBJ1-5; 7 bases agree with TRBD1. CDR1 MNHNS and CDR2 SASEGT come from the germline V gene. Trimming at V came to 7 bases and at J to 6 bases, leaving 6 bases not matched to a gene. The CDR3 runs to 13 residues. The CDR3 bases are TGTGCCAGCAAAACAGGGGATGTTCAGCCCCAGCATTTT. Translation: CASKTGDVQPQHF.